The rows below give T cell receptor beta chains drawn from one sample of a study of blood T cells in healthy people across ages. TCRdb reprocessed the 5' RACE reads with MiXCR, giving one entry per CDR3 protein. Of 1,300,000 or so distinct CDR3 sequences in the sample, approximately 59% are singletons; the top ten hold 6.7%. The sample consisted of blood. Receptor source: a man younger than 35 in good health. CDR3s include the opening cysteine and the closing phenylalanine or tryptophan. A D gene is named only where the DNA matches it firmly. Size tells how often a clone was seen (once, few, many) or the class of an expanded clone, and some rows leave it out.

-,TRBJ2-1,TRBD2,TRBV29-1,CSVVGAGEAWDEQFF,TGCAGCGTTGTCGGGGCGGGAGAGGCGTGGGATGAGCAGTTCTTC
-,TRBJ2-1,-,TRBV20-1,CSARPTSGNEQFF,TGCAGTGCTAGACCCACGTCGGGGAATGAGCAGTTCTTC
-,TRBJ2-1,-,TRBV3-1,CASSQDRNYDQKQFF,TGTGCCAGCAGCCAAGATCGGAACTACGACCAGAAGCAGTTCTTC
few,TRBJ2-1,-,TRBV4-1,CASSQDPYRRGYNEQFF,TGCGCCAGCAGCCAAGACCCTTACAGGCGGGGCTACAATGAGCAGTTCTTC
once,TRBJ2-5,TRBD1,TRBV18,CASSTFLGDRDRGGETQYF,TGTGCCAGCTCTACCTTTCTCGGGGACCGGGACAGGGGTGGCGAGACCCAGTACTTC
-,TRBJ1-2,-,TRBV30,CAWSRVRGENYGYTF,TGTGCCTGGAGTAGGGTCAGGGGCGAGAACTATGGCTACACCTTC
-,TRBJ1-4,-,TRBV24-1,CATSRSGGVNEKLFF,TGTGCCACCAGTCGTTCGGGGGGTGTTAATGAAAAACTGTTTTTT
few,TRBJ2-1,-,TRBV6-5,CASSSLRGSGNEQFF,TGTGCCAGCAGTTCCCTGAGGGGTTCGGGAAATGAGCAGTTCTTC
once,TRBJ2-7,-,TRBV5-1,CASSLEWVSYEQYF,TGCGCCAGCAGCTTGGAGTGGGTGTCCTACGAGCAGTACTTC
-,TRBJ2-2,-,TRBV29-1,CSVDGAGGSTGELFF,TGCAGCGTTGATGGGGCCGGGGGCTCAACCGGGGAGCTGTTTTTT
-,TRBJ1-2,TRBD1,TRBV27,CASSLISGFTGERRGYTF,TGTGCCAGCAGTTTAATTTCTGGGTTCACAGGGGAACGTCGTGGCTACACCTTC
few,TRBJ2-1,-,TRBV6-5,CASSYSSDNEQFF,TGTGCCAGCAGTTACTCGTCGGACAATGAGCAGTTCTTC
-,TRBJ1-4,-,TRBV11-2,CASSLDPPGHSNEKLFF,TGTGCCAGCAGCTTAGATCCCCCGGGACACTCTAATGAAAAACTGTTTTTT
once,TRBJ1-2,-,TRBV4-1,CASSQPLRRRNYGYTF,TGCGCCAGCAGCCAACCCCTGAGACGTCGAAACTATGGCTACACCTTC
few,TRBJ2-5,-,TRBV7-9,CASSLITVGGETQYF,TGTGCCAGCAGCTTAATAACCGTAGGTGGGGAGACCCAGTACTTC
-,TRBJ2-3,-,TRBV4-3,CASSQVRVPTDTQYF,TGCGCCAGCAGCCAAGTTCGGGTACCTACAGATACGCAGTATTTT
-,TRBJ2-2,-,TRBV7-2,CASSIRVNSDTGELFF,TGTGCCAGCAGCATACGAGTGAATTCAGACACCGGGGAGCTGTTTTTT
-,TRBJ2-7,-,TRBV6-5,CASSYTGETYEQYF,TGTGCCAGCAGTTACACGGGGGAGACGTACGAGCAGTACTTC
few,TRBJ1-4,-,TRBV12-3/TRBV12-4,CASSYEGGGEKLFF,TGTGCCAGCAGTTACGAGGGTGGAGGTGAAAAACTGTTTTTT
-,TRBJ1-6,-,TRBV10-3,CAISEGGSNSPLHF,TGTGCCATCAGTGAGGGAGGGAGTAATTCACCCCTCCACTTT
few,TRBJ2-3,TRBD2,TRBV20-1,CSATPLAGGADTQYF,TGCAGTGCCACCCCACTAGCGGGAGGGGCAGATACGCAGTATTTT
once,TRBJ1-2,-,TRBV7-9,CASSLEALGEPNYGYTF,TGTGCCAGCAGCTTAGAGGCCCTGGGCGAACCTAACTATGGCTACACCTTC
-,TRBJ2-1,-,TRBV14,CASSHVFNEQFF,TGTGCCAGCAGCCACGTCTTCAATGAGCAGTTCTTC
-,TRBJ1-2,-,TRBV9,CASSVEDRTVDGYTF,TGTGCCAGCAGCGTAGAGGACCGGACAGTAGATGGCTACACCTTC
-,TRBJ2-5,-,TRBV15,CATSNEIRDPPGGETQYF,TGTGCCACCAGCAACGAGATCCGGGACCCACCTGGGGGAGAGACCCAGTACTTC
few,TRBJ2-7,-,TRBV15,CATGPRGPSYEQYF,TGTGCCACCGGTCCCAGGGGACCCTCCTACGAGCAGTACTTC
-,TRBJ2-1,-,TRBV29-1,CSVGDPFF,TGCAGCGTTGGGGACCCGTTCTTC
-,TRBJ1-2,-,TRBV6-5,CASSYSLVDSDAYGYTF,TGTGCCAGCAGTTACTCGTTGGTGGACAGCGATGCCTATGGCTACACCTTC
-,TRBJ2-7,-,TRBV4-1,CASSRTTGSYEQYF,TGCGCCAGCAGCCGAACGACAGGAAGCTACGAGCAGTACTTC
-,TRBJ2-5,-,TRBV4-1,CASSQGTGIPRYQETQYF,TGCGCCAGCAGCCAAGGCACAGGGATCCCTCGGTATCAAGAGACCCAGTACTTC
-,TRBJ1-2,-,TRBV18,CASSPGSEKRPGYTF,TGTGCCAGCTCACCAGGATCAGAAAAACGACCCGGCTACACCTTC
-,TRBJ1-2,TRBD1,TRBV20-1,CSARAQTGEGYTF,TGCAGTGCTAGAGCTCAGACAGGGGAAGGCTACACCTTC
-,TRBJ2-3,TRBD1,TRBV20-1,CSARDLNRDRENTQYF,TGCAGTGCTAGAGATCTAAATAGGGACAGGGAAAATACGCAGTATTTT
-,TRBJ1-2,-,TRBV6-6,CASSRQVNYGYTF,TGTGCCAGCAGCCGACAGGTTAACTATGGCTACACCTTC
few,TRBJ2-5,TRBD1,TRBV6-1,CASRRDRGQETQYF,TGTGCCAGCAGACGAGACAGGGGGCAAGAGACCCAGTACTTC
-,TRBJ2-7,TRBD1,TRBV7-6,CASSLERETGVGYEQYF,TGTGCCAGCAGCTTAGAGCGAGAGACAGGGGTGGGATACGAGCAGTACTTC
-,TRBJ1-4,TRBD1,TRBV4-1,CASSQVTTGGDEKLFF,TGCGCCAGCAGCCAGGTCACGACAGGGGGCGATGAAAAACTGTTTTTT
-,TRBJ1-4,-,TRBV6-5,CASSYSNRGEKLFF,TGTGCCAGCAGTTACTCGAACAGAGGTGAAAAACTGTTTTTT
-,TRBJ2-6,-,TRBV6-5,CASSRGTDSGANVLTF,TGTGCCAGCAGTCGCGGCACGGACTCTGGGGCCAACGTCCTGACTTTC
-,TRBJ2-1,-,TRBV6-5,CASRFSRGAYNEQFF,TGTGCCAGCAGATTTTCCAGGGGGGCCTACAATGAGCAGTTCTTC
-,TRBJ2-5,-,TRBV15,CATSTRTEETQYF,TGTGCCACCAGCACACGGACAGAAGAGACCCAGTACTTC
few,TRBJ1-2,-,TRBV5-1,CASSIPRGDSGGYTF,TGCGCCAGCAGCATACCCCGGGGGGACTCGGGTGGCTACACCTTC
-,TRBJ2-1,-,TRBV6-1,CASSARGDLSYNEQFF,TGTGCCAGCAGCGCGCGGGGTGACCTCTCCTACAATGAGCAGTTCTTC
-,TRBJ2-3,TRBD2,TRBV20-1,CSARAGTSGTDTQYF,TGCAGTGCTAGAGCCGGGACTAGCGGCACAGATACGCAGTATTTT
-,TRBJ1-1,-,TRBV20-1,CSAREQGRHTEAFF,TGCAGTGCTAGAGAACAGGGTAGGCACACTGAAGCTTTCTTT
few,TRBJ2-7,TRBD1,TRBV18,CASSQPGQGTTYEQYF,TGTGCCAGCTCACAGCCGGGACAGGGGACAACCTACGAGCAGTACTTC
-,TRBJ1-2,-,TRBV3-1,CASSQGVIGDGYTF,TGTGCCAGCAGCCAAGGGGTTATTGGAGATGGCTACACCTTC
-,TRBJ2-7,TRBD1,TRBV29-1,CSVAGGNKHEQYF,TGCAGCGTTGCAGGGGGCAATAAGCACGAGCAGTACTTC
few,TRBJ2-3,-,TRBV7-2,CASSLEYLTDTQYF,TGTGCCAGCAGCTTAGAATACCTGACAGATACGCAGTATTTT
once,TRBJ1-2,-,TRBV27,CASSPAPQGFYGYTF,TGTGCCAGCAGTCCGGCCCCGCAGGGTTTCTATGGCTACACCTTC